This T cell receptor beta chain was identified in a study of blood T cell repertoires in COVID-19. Looked up from germline, CDR1 is LNHDA and CDR2 is SQIVND (reference sequence). The length of the CDR3 is 12 residues. Deletions cut 3 bases from V and 6 bases from J, with 5 bases between. The assay was immunoSEQ multiplex PCR, and TCRdb's table has in-frame clones only and misses some. Of over 450,000 clones listed, roughly 89% are singletons. The TCR sequence derives from a woman between 45 and 65 years old with COVID-19, enrolled during active disease. V and J are TRBV19 and TRBJ1-4; D unclear. The sequenced sample consisted of peripheral blood. DNA for the CDR3: TGTGCCAGTAGTATGGCGGATGAAAAACTGTTTTTT. As protein: CASSMADEKLFF.